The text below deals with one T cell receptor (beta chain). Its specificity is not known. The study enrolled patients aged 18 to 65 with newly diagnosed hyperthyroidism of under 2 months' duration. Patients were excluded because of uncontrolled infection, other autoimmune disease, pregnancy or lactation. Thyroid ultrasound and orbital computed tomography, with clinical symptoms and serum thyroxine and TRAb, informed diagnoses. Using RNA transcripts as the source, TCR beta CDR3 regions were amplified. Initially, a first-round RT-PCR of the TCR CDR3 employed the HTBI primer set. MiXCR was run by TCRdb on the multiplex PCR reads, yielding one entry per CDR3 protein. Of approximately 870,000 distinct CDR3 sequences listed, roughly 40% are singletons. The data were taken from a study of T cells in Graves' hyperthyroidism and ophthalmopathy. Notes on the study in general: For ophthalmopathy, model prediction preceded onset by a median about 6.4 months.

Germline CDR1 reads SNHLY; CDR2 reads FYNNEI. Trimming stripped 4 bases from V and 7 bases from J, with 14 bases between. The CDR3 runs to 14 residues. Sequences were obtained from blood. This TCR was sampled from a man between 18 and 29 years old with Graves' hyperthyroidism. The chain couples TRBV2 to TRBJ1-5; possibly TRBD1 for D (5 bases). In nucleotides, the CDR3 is TGTGCCAGCAGTGCCGGGGGTGCTCTACAGCCCCAGCATTTT. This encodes CASSAGGALQPQHF.